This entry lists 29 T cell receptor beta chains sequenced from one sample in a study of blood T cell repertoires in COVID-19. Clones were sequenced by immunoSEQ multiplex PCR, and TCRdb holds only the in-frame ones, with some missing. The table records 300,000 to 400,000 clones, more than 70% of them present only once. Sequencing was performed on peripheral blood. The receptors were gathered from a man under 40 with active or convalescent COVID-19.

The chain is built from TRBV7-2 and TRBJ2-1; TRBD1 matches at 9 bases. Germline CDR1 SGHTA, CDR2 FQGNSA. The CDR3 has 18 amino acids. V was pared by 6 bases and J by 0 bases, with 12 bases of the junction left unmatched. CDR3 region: CASSLTGGPISSYNEQFF. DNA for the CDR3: TGTGCCAGCAGTCTCACAGGGGGCCCCATAAGCTCCTACAATGAGCAGTTCTTC.

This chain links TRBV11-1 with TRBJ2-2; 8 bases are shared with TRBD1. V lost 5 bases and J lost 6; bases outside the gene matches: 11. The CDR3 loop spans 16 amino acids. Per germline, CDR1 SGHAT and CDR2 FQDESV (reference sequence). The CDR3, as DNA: TGTGCCAGCAGCGCCGCCCGGACAGGGCCACCCGGGGAGCTGTTTTTT. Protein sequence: CASSAARTGPPGELFF.

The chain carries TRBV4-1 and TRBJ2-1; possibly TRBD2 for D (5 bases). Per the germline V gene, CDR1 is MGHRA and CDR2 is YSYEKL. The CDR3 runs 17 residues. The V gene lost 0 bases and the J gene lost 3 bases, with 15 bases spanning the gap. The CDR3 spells CASSQETGIPLYNEQFF. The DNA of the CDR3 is TGCGCCAGCAGCCAAGAAACCGGGATACCCCTCTACAATGAGCAGTTCTTC.

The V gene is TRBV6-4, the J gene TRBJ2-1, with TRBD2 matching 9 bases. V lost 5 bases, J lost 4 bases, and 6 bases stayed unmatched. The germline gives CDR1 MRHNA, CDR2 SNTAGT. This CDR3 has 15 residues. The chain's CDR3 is CASSLAGGRYNEQFF. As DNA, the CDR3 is TGTGCCAGCAGTCTGGCGGGGGGGCGGTACAATGAGCAGTTCTTC.

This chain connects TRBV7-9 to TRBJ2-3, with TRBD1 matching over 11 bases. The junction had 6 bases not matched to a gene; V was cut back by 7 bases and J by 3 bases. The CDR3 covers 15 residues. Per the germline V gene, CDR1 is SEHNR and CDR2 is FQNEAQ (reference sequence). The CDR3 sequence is CASTPGQGETDTQYF. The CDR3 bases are TGTGCCAGCACCCCGGGACAGGGGGAGACAGATACGCAGTATTTT.

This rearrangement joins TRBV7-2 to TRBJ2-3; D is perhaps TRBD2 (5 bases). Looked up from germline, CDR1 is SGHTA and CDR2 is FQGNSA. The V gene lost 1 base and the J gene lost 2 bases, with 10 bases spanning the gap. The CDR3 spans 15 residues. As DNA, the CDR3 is TGTGCCAGCAGCTTAGGGACTTTTTCCACAGATACGCAGTATTTT. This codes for CASSLGTFSTDTQYF.

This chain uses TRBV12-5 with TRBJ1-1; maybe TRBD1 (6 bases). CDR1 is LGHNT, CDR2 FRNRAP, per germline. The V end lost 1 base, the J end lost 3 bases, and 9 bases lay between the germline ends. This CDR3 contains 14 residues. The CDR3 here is CASGLGAGDTEAFF. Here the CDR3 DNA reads TGTGCTAGTGGTTTGGGGGCAGGGGACACTGAAGCTTTCTTT.

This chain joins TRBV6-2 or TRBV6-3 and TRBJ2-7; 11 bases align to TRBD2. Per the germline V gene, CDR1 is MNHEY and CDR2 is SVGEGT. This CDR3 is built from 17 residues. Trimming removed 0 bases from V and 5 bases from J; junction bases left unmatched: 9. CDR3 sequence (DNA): TGTGCCAGCAGTTACTCGCCGACTAGCGGGATCCGTAACGAGCAGTACTTC. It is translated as CASSYSPTSGIRNEQYF.

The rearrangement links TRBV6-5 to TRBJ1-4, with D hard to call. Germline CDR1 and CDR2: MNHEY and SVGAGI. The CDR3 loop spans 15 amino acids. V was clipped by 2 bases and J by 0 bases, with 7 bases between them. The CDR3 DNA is TGTGCCAGCAGTTACGGCAGTGCAACTAATGAAAAACTGTTTTTT. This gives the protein CASSYGSATNEKLFF.

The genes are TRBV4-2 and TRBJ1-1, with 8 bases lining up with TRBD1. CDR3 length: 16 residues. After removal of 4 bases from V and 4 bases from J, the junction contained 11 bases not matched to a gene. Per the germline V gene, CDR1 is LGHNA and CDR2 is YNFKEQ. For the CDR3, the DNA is TGTGCCAGCAGCCTAAACTTGGGACAGGCGGGCACTGAAGCTTTCTTT. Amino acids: CASSLNLGQAGTEAFF.

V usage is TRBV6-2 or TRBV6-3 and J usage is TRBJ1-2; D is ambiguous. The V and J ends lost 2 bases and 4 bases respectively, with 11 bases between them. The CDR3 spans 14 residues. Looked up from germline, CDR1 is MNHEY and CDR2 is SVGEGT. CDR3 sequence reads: CASSYARGSYGYTF. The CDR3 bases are TGTGCCAGCAGTTACGCCAGAGGATCCTATGGCTACACCTTC.

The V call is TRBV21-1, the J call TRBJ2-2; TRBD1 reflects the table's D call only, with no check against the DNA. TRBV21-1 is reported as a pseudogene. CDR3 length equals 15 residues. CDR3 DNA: TGTGCCAGCAGACTAGGACAGGGGGCGGCCGGGGAGCTGTTTTTT. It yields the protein CASRLGQGAAGELFF.

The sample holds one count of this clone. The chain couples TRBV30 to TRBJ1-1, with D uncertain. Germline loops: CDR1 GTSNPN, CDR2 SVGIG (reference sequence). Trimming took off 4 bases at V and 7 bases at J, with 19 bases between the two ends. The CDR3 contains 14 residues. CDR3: CAWKGKEGGNEAFF. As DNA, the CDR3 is TGTGCCTGGAAGGGTAAAGAGGGAGGAAATGAAGCTTTCTTT. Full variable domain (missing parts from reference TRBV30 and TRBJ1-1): SQTIHQWPATLVQPVGSPLSLECTVEGTSNPNLYWYRQAAGRGLQLLFYSVGIGQISSEVPQNLSASRPQDRQFILSSKKLLLSDSGFYLCAWKGKEGGNEAFFGQGTRLTVV.

This chain's CDR3 is CASRGRGTDTQYF. The DNA for the CDR3 is TGTGCCAGCAGGGGGAGAGGCACAGATACGCAGTATTTT. The chain is built from TRBV27 and TRBJ2-3; a weak D match, TRBD2 (5 bases). Germline-derived CDR1 and CDR2 are MNHEY and SMNVEV (reference sequence). This CDR3 is 13 amino acids long. Trimming left V 6 bases short and J 1 base short, with 8 bases between.

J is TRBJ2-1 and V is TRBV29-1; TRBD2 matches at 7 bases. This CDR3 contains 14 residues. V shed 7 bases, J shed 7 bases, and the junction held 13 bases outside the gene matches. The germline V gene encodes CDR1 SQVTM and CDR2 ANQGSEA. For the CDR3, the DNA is TGCAGCGCCGGGTGGAGGCAGGGAGGGAATGAGCAGTTCTTC. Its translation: CSAGWRQGGNEQFF.

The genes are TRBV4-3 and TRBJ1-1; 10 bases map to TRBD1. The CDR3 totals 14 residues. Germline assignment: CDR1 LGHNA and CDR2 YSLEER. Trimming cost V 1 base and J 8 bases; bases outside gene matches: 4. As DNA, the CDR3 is TGCGCCAGCAGCCAAGTTGGGACAGGGGTGGAAGCTTTCTTT. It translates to CASSQVGTGVEAFF.

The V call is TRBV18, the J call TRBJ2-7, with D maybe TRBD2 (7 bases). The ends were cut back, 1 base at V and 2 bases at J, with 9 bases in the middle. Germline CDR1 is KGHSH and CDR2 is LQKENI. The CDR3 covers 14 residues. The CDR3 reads CASSPRGGPYEQYF. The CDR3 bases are TGTGCCAGCTCACCACGGGGGGGGCCCTACGAGCAGTACTTC.

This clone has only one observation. The CDR3 here is CAIRVAVNTGELFF. Written as DNA, the CDR3 is TGTGCCATCCGGGTAGCGGTGAACACCGGGGAGCTGTTTTTT. The gene calls are TRBV10-3 and TRBJ2-2, with D perhaps matching TRBD2 (6 bases). The V and J ends lost 8 bases and 1 base respectively, with 11 bases between them. The length of the CDR3 is 14 residues. Germline lookup yields CDR1 ENHRY and CDR2 SYGVKD.

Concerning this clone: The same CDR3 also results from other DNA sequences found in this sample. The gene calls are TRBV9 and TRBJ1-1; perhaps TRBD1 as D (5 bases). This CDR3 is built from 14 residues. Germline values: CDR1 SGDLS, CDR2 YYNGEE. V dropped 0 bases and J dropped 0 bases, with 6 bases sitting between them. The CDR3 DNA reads TGTGCCAGCAGCGTAGGACAGTTGAACACTGAAGCTTTCTTT. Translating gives CASSVGQLNTEAFF.

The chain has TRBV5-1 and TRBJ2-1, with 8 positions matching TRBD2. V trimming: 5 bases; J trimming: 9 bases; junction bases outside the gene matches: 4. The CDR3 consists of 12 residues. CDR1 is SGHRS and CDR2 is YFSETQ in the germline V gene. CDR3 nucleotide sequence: TGCGCCAGCAGGGGGACTAGTGGTGAGCAGTTCTTC. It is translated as CASRGTSGEQFF.

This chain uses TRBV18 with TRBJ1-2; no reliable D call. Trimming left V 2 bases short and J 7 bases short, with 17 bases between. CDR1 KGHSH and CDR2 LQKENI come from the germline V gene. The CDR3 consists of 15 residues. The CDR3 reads CASSPSLDKPGGYTF. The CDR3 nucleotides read TGTGCCAGCTCACCATCCCTAGATAAGCCCGGTGGCTACACCTTC.

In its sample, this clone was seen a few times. CDR3 nucleotide sequence: TGTGCCACCAGTGAACCCTTCGGGGGGATCGGTACCGGGGAGCTGTTTTTT. Its translation: CATSEPFGGIGTGELFF. The J gene is TRBJ2-2, the V gene TRBV24-1; 7 bases are a match to TRBD2. The CDR3 runs to 17 residues. Germline V gene data show CDR1 as KGHDR and CDR2 as SFDVKD. After removal of 4 bases from V and 5 bases from J, the junction contained 12 bases not matched to a gene.

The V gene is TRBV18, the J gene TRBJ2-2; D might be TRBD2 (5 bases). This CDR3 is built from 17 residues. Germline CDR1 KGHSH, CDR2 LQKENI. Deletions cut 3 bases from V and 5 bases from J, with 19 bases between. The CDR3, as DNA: TGTGCCAGCTCACCCGCAGCCCCCTCCCGGGGAACCGGGGAGCTGTTTTTT. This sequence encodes CASSPAAPSRGTGELFF.

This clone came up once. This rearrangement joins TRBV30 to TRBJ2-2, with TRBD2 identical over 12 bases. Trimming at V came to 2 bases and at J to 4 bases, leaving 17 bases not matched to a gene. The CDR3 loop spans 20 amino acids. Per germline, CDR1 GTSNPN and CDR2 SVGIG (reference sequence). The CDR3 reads CAWSPRRSGLAGGVTGELFF. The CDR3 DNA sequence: TGTGCCTGGAGTCCTAGGAGGTCGGGCCTAGCGGGAGGGGTCACCGGGGAGCTGTTTTTT.

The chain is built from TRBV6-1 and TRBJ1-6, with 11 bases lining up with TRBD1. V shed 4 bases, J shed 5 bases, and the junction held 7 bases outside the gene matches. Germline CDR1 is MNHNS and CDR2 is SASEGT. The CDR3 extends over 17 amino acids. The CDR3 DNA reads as TGTGCCAGCAGTGGCCGAGGGACAGGGGGTCATAATTCACCCCTCCACTTT. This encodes CASSGRGTGGHNSPLHF.

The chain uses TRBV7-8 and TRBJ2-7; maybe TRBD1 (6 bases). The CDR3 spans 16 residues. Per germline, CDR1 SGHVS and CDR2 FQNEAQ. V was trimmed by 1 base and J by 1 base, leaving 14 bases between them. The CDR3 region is CASSLEAAGVSYEQYF. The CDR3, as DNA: TGTGCCAGCAGCTTAGAAGCGGCAGGGGTTTCCTACGAGCAGTACTTC.

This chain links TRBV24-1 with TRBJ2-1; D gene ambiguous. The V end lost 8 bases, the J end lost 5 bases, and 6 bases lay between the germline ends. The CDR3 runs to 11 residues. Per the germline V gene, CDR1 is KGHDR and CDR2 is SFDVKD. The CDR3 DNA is TGTGCCACCACCAGAAACAATGAGCAGTTCTTC. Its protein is CATTRNNEQFF.

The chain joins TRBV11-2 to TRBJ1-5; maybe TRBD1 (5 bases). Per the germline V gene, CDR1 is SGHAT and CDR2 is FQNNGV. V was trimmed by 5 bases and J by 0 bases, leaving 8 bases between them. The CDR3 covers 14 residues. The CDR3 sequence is CASSPGISNQPQHF. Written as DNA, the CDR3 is TGTGCCAGCAGCCCAGGGATTAGCAATCAGCCCCAGCATTTT. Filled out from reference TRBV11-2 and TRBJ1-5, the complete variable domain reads EAGVAQSPRYKIIEKRQSVAFWCNPISGHATLYWYQQILGQGPKLLIQFQNNGVVDDSQLPKDRFSAERLKGVDSTLKIQPAKLEDSAVYLCASSPGISNQPQHFGDGTRLSIL.

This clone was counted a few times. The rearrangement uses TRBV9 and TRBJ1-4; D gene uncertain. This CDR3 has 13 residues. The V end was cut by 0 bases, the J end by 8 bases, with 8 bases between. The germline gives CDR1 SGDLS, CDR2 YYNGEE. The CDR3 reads CASSVGLQEKLFF. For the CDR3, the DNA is TGTGCCAGCAGCGTAGGGTTGCAGGAAAAACTGTTTTTT.